This entry is about one TCR beta chain. Its antigen is as yet unknown. Orbital computed tomography, thyroid ultrasound, serum thyroxine and TRAb, and clinical symptoms together informed the diagnoses. It was at first hyperthyroidism diagnosis, before any ophthalmopathy symptoms, that the blood sample was taken. RNA transcripts provided the source from which TCR beta CDR3 regions were amplified. The HTBI primer set drove a first-round RT-PCR of the TCR CDR3. TCRdb independently ran MiXCR on the multiplex PCR reads; one entry per CDR3 protein. Among fewer than 450,000 distinct CDR3 sequences listed, about a sixth were seen once. This specimen comes from a study of T cells in Graves' hyperthyroidism and ophthalmopathy. Regarding the study as a whole: Ophthalmopathy and stable hyperthyroidism were separated by a 13 V-J model.

The CDR3 consists of 17 residues. Germline V CDR1 and CDR2: MNHNS, SASEGT. V lost 3 bases, J lost 0 bases, and 17 bases lay in between. V and J are TRBV6-1 and TRBJ1-1; D not certain. Material for sequencing was blood. This TCR was sampled from a young woman with Graves' hyperthyroidism that later progressed to Graves' ophthalmopathy. DNA for the CDR3: TGTGCCAGCAGTGATGAAGGGCGGGTAGACATGAACACTGAAGCTTTCTTT. As protein: CASSDEGRVDMNTEAFF.